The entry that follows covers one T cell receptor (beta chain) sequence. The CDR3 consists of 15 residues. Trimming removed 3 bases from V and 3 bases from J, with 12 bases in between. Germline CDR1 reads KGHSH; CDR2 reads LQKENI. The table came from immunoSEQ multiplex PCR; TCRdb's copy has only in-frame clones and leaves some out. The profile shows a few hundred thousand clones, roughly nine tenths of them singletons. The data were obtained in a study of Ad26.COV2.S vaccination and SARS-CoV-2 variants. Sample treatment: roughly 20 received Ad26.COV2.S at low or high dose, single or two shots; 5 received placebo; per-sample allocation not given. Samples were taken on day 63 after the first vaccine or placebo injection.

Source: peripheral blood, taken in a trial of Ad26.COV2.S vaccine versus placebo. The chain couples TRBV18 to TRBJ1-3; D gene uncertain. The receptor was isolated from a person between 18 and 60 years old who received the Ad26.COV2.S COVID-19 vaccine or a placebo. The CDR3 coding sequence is TGTGCCAGCTCACCGGGTCGGGGTGATGGAAACACCATATATTTT. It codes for CASSPGRGDGNTIYF.